The rows below give T cell receptor beta chains drawn from one sample of a study of blood T cells in healthy people across ages. TCRdb fed the 5' RACE reads into MiXCR, producing one record per CDR3 protein. Found here are over 450,000 distinct CDR3 sequences, 20% to 30% of them singletons; the top ten hold roughly 10%. These same data were also listed under a study on T cells of mothers and their children.

The sample taken for sequencing was blood. All receptors come from a boy younger than 18 in good health. CDR3s include the opening cysteine and the closing phenylalanine or tryptophan. Each record gives: V gene, J gene, D gene, clone size, CDR3 protein, CDR3 DNA. A D gene is named only where the DNA matches it firmly. The listing skips clone size in some rows; elsewhere it reads once, few, many or a size class.

TRBV2	TRBJ2-5	TRBD2	few	CASSEPSGGPRETQYF	TGTGCCAGCAGTGAGCCTAGCGGGGGGCCCCGGGAGACCCAGTACTTC
TRBV5-5	TRBJ2-1	TRBD2	-	CASSVTSGGLPEQFF	TGTGCCAGCAGCGTGACTAGCGGGGGGCTCCCTGAGCAGTTCTTC
TRBV6-6	TRBJ2-7	-	-	CASSYIPQRVDSYEQYF	TGTGCCAGCAGTTACATTCCCCAGCGGGTCGACTCCTACGAGCAGTACTTC
TRBV7-2	TRBJ2-7	-	many	CASSFPSSYEQYF	TGTGCCAGCAGCTTCCCGAGCTCCTACGAGCAGTACTTC
TRBV7-2	TRBJ2-2	-	-	CASSRAGRSNTGELFF	TGTGCCAGCAGCAGAGCAGGCAGGTCGAACACCGGGGAGCTGTTTTTT
TRBV4-2	TRBJ2-2	-	few	CASSQGAGAGTGELFF	TGTGCCAGCAGCCAAGGGGCTGGTGCGGGCACCGGGGAGCTGTTTTTT
TRBV28	TRBJ2-3	TRBD2	-	CASRPLRGGYTDTQYF	TGTGCCAGCAGACCTCTTCGCGGGGGATACACAGATACGCAGTACTTT
TRBV15	TRBJ2-7	-	-	CATSNSGYEQYF	TGTGCCACCAGCAACTCTGGGTACGAGCAGTACTTC
TRBV4-1	TRBJ2-5	TRBD2	-	CASSQLLTSGRTYKETQYF	TGCGCCAGCAGCCAACTCCTGACTAGCGGGAGGACATATAAAGAGACCCAGTACTTC
TRBV7-2	TRBJ2-1	TRBD1	few	CASSAGTAQFF	TGTGCCAGCAGTGCCGGGACAGCGCAGTTCTTC
TRBV6-2/TRBV6-3	TRBJ2-1	-	few	CASSHYDNEQFF	TGTGCCAGCAGCCACTACGACAATGAGCAGTTCTTC
TRBV27	TRBJ2-2	-	once	CASSSLTGLAGELFF	TGTGCCAGCAGTTCCCTGACAGGCTTAGCCGGGGAGCTGTTTTTT
TRBV28	TRBJ2-7	-	many	CASRPGSTYEQYF	TGTGCCAGCAGACCGGGCTCCACCTACGAGCAGTACTTC
TRBV20-1	TRBJ2-7	-	few	CSARGGVSFYEQYF	TGCAGTGCTAGAGGGGGGGTTTCTTTCTACGAGCAGTACTTC
TRBV3-1	TRBJ2-7	-	few	CATQRDTSYEQYF	TGTGCCACCCAAAGGGACACCTCCTACGAGCAGTACTTC
TRBV6-1	TRBJ2-4	TRBD2	-	CAAQLAGENIQYF	TGTGCCGCCCAACTAGCGGGGGAAAACATTCAGTACTTC
TRBV18	TRBJ2-5	-	-	CASLGSRETQYF	TGTGCCAGTCTAGGGAGTCGGGAGACCCAGTACTTC
TRBV6-5	TRBJ1-2	TRBD1	many	CASSTTDRAVGYGYTF	TGTGCCAGCAGTACTACAGACAGGGCGGTTGGCTATGGCTACACCTTC
TRBV28	TRBJ2-7	-	many	CASSLDRDYEQYF	TGTGCCAGCAGTTTAGATCGGGACTACGAGCAGTACTTC
TRBV12-3/TRBV12-4	TRBJ2-1	TRBD2	few	CASSVDGTSGSYEQFF	TGTGCCAGCAGCGTAGACGGGACTAGCGGGAGTTATGAGCAGTTCTTC
TRBV6-1	TRBJ1-2	-	-	CASSEADGANYGYTF	TGTGCCAGCAGTGAAGCCGACGGCGCTAACTATGGCTACACCTTC
TRBV6-1	TRBJ1-5	TRBD1	-	CASRTGVSNQPQHF	TGTGCCAGCAGGACAGGGGTTAGCAATCAGCCCCAGCATTTT
TRBV20-1	TRBJ2-7	TRBD1	-	CSAWDRAGYEQYF	TGCAGTGCTTGGGACAGGGCGGGGTACGAGCAGTACTTC
TRBV6-5	TRBJ2-6	-	-	CASSKLVSGANVLTF	TGTGCCAGCAGTAAACTAGTCTCTGGGGCCAACGTCCTGACTTTC
TRBV5-1	TRBJ2-3	TRBD2	-	CASSRTIAGVENPGPDTQYF	TGCGCCAGCAGCCGGACAATAGCGGGAGTCGAGAATCCTGGACCAGATACGCAGTATTTT
TRBV4-2	TRBJ2-7	-	-	CASSLREPSYEQYF	TGTGCCAGCAGCCTCCGGGAACCGAGCTACGAGCAGTACTTC
TRBV6-2/TRBV6-3	TRBJ1-1	-	-	CASSYQENTEAFF	TGTGCCAGCAGTTACCAGGAGAACACTGAAGCTTTCTTT
TRBV28	TRBJ2-3	-	-	CASIPMGPGSHADTQYF	TGTGCCAGCATCCCTATGGGGCCGGGGTCGCACGCAGATACGCAGTATTTT
TRBV27	TRBJ2-7	-	few	CASSFHGRPYEQYF	TGTGCCAGCAGTTTTCACGGCAGACCCTACGAGCAGTACTTC
TRBV6-6	TRBJ1-1	-	few	CASSLRGRDTEAFF	TGTGCCAGCAGCCTCAGGGGAAGGGACACTGAAGCTTTCTTT
TRBV24-1	TRBJ2-3	TRBD1	few	CATSDPGTGIYGTDTQYF	TGTGCCACCAGTGACCCCGGGACAGGGATCTATGGCACAGATACGCAGTATTTT
TRBV4-1	TRBJ1-6	TRBD1	-	CASSQESAGGSPLHF	TGCGCCAGCAGCCAAGAGAGTGCAGGGGGTTCACCCCTCCACTTT
TRBV7-9	TRBJ1-3	-	few	CASSLVVRQTGNTIYF	TGTGCCAGCAGCTTAGTTGTCAGACAAACTGGAAACACCATATATTTT
TRBV4-2	TRBJ1-4	-	few	CASSQDGGGHEKLFF	TGTGCCAGCAGCCAAGATGGGGGGGGGCATGAAAAACTGTTTTTT
TRBV28	TRBJ2-7	-	-	CASSPTRQLYEQYF	TGTGCCAGCAGTCCCACCCGACAACTCTACGAGCAGTACTTC
TRBV29-1	TRBJ1-3	-	few	CSVVWGSGDTIYF	TGCAGCGTTGTATGGGGCTCTGGAGACACCATATATTTT
TRBV7-9	TRBJ2-5	-	few	CASSLGRGLQETQYF	TGTGCCAGCAGCTTAGGGCGGGGACTTCAAGAGACCCAGTACTTC